The next 24 T cell receptor beta chains were all read from a single sample in a study of tumor and adjacent non-tumor tissue in lung cancer. This sample's RNA came from whole unsorted tissue. More than 3 cm separated this lung sample from the edge of the tumor. TCRbeta libraries were built with three rounds of nested PCR, modified from ARM-PCR. From the multiplex PCR reads, TCRdb called clonotypes with MiXCR, one entry per CDR3 protein. The table shows 43,000 or so distinct CDR3 sequences, with roughly 60% occurring only once. Material for sequencing was distant non-tumor lung tissue. Receptors originate from a man aged 50-59 years with non-small cell lung cancer.

About this clonotype itself: A much larger clone differs by one base, so this may be a read error. The gene calls are TRBV6-2 or TRBV6-3 and TRBJ2-5; 8 bases match TRBD2. The CDR3 extends over 16 amino acids. The germline V gene encodes CDR1 MNHEY and CDR2 SVGEGT. The CDR3 loop reads CTSSRQFRGGLETQYF. Here the CDR3 DNA reads TGTACCAGCAGCCGACAATTCCGGGGGGGCCTGGAGACCCAGTACTTC.

With regard to this clonotype: Germline is not matched at one junction end, which may reflect a read error. The gene calls are TRBV10-3 and TRBJ2-1, with 9 positions matching TRBD2. The V gene's germline CDR1 is ENHRY and CDR2 SYGVKD. This CDR3 is built from 18 residues. The CDR3 DNA follows: TGTGCCATCAGTGACGAGCTAGCGGGAAAGGCCTACGACAATGAGCTGTTCTTC. This gives the protein CAISDELAGKAYDNELFF.

Comments on this clonotype: A much larger clone differs from this one at a single base, so this may be a read error. This chain links TRBV4-1 with TRBJ1-5; TRBD1 matches 8 bases. The CDR3 is 16 amino acids. Germline values: CDR1 MGHRA, CDR2 YSYEKL. CDR3 sequence: CTSSQPDRGRDQPQHF. DNA for the CDR3: TGCACCAGCAGCCAACCCGACAGGGGCCGAGATCAGCCCCAGCATTTT.

This clonotype was detected only a few times. This chain connects TRBV28 to TRBJ2-3; no clear D gene. CDR1 and CDR2 from the germline V gene are MDHEN and SYDVKM. The CDR3 length is 15 residues. V was shortened by 2 bases and J by 2 bases, with 11 bases between the two germline ends. CDR3: CASSLGQLSTDTQYF. CDR3 in DNA: TGTGCCAGCAGTTTAGGCCAGCTGTCCACAGATACGCAGTATTTT.

In its sample, this clonotype was seen many times. The chain joins TRBV6-6 to TRBJ1-2; D unclear. This CDR3 contains 15 residues. V lost 2 bases, J lost 1 base, and 11 bases lay in between. The V gene's germline CDR1 is MNHNY and CDR2 SVGAGI (reference sequence). The CDR3 DNA follows: TGTGCCAGCAGTTACGACCGAAATCATAACTATGGCTACACCTTC. This codes for CASSYDRNHNYGYTF.

The V call is TRBV5-4, the J call TRBJ1-2; TRBD1 matches 8 bases. V lost 3 bases to trimming and J lost 7 bases; unmatched junction nucleotides: 11. The V gene's germline CDR1 is SGHNT and CDR2 YYREEE (reference sequence). CDR3 length equals 15 residues. The CDR3 region is CASSSGQVAVGGYTF. DNA of the CDR3: TGTGCCAGCAGCTCGGGACAGGTGGCGGTTGGTGGCTACACCTTC.

This clonotype has a handful of counts. One end of the junction is discordant with germline, which a read error may explain. The chain is built from TRBV4-2 and TRBJ1-2; no clear D gene. CDR3 length: 12 residues. In germline, CDR1 is LGHNA, CDR2 YNFKEQ. The CDR3 DNA sequence: TGTGCCTGCAGCCAAGATAACTATGGCTATACCTTC. Translating gives CACSQDNYGYTF.

As regards this clonotype: The CDR3 end shows no conserved phenylalanine or tryptophan, and so a read error is likely. The V and J genes are TRBV28 and TRBJ1-4; the D is unclear. Germline loops: CDR1 MDHEN, CDR2 SYDVKM. This CDR3 is built from 13 residues. The chain's CDR3 is CPSGEGFNEKLFL. The CDR3 coding sequence is TGTCCCAGCGGGGAAGGGTTTAATGAAAAACTGTTTCTT.

As regards this clonotype: Germline and junction disagree at one end, which may indicate a read error. The CDR3, as DNA: TGCAGCGTTTCGACGGTGGGCCAAGATACCCAGTACTTC. Its protein product is CSVSTVGQDTQYF. The gene calls are TRBV29-1 and TRBJ2-5; D is ambiguous. This CDR3 region has 13 residues. Germline lookup yields CDR1 SQVTM and CDR2 ANQGSEA.

The sample holds a few counts of this clonotype. A much larger clone sits a single nucleotide away, making a read error possible. Since no conserved phenylalanine or tryptophan closes the CDR3, a read error is the likely cause. The rearrangement uses TRBV4-1 and TRBJ2-7; D not resolved. Germline V lookup: CDR1 MGHRA, CDR2 YSYEKL. Trimming cost V 0 bases and J 9 bases, with 12 bases left between them. CDR3 length equals 13 residues. The CDR3 spells CASSQDGIDLQYL. The CDR3 DNA sequence: TGCGCCAGCAGCCAAGACGGAATAGACCTGCAGTACCTC.

This clonotype showed up just a few times. The junction and the germline gene differ at one end; a read error may be behind it. V gene TRBV2 combines with J gene TRBJ1-2; D not certain. Germline V gives CDR1 SNHLY, CDR2 FYNNEI. This CDR3 region has 14 residues. The CDR3 is CAISDGFIYRDYTF. CDR3 DNA: TGTGCCATCAGTGATGGGTTCATCTATAGGGACTACACCTTC.

A word on this clonotype: This clone may be a read error of a much larger clone one base away. The chain links TRBV29-1 to TRBJ1-3, with D possibly being TRBD1 (5 bases). V was pared by 0 bases and J by 4 bases, with 13 bases between. The CDR3 has 15 amino acids. Germline values: CDR1 SQVTM, CDR2 ANQGSEA. The CDR3 nucleotides read TGCAGCGTTGAAGATGGCCCAGGGATAGGAAACACCATATATTTT. It is translated as CSVEDGPGIGNTIYF.

About this clonotype itself: Germline is not matched at one junction end, which may reflect a read error. The chain couples TRBV5-4 to TRBJ1-1; D unresolved. CDR1 and CDR2 from the germline V gene are SGHNT and YYREEE (reference sequence). The CDR3 has 14 residues. Here the CDR3 DNA reads TGTGCCAGCAGATTGGGAGGGCTAGTCACTGGAACTTTCTTT. It translates to CASRLGGLVTGTFF.

In regard to this clonotype: The germline gene is not matched at one end of the junction; a read error may be the cause. The chain links TRBV11-2 to TRBJ2-1; no reliable D call. Germline lookup yields CDR1 SGHAT and CDR2 FQNNGV. The length of the CDR3 is 17 residues. CDR3: CASTLRNSASSYNEQFF. CDR3 nucleotide sequence: TGTGCCAGCACCTTAAGAAACAGCGCGAGCTCCTACAATGAGCAGTTCTTC.

A note on this clonotype: In this CDR3 the conserved last residue, phenylalanine or tryptophan, is missing, so a read error is likely. The J gene is TRBJ1-5, the V gene TRBV6-1, with D uncertain. CDR3 length equals 16 residues. Germline CDR1 and CDR2: MNHNS and SASEGT. CDR3: CASSEDWAGNNQPQHL. CDR3 nucleotide sequence: TGTGCTAGTAGTGAAGACTGGGCAGGCAACAATCAGCCCCAGCATTTA.

Remarks on this clonotype: This clone may be a read error of a much larger clone one base away. The CDR3 bases are TGTGCCGGCAGCCCGAGAGGCGGGGGGGCTCGCGAGCAGTACTTC. Translating gives CAGSPRGGGAREQYF. J is TRBJ2-7 and V is TRBV14; 9 bases match TRBD2. Per the germline V gene, CDR1 is SGHDN and CDR2 is FVKESK. The CDR3 contains 15 residues.

Of note for this clonotype: This may stem from a read error, because a much larger clone lies one nucleotide away. The chain's CDR3 is CASSLEVDGRQSPLHF. The CDR3 coding sequence is TGTGCCAGCAGCTTAGAGGTCGACGGGAGGCAATCACCCCTCCACTTT. The chain recombines TRBV7-8 with TRBJ1-6; D gene uncertain. The CDR3 loop spans 16 amino acids. Germline lookup yields CDR1 SGHVS and CDR2 FQNEAQ. V was trimmed by 1 base and J by 10 bases, leaving 17 bases between them.

To note about this clonotype: The junction departs from the called germline gene at one end, perhaps through a read error. The chain is built from TRBV28 and TRBJ2-7; D might be TRBD1 (5 bases). There are 12 residues in the CDR3. In germline, CDR1 is MDHEN, CDR2 SYDVKM. CDR3 sequence: CAGSRPQGEQYF. The CDR3 bases are TGTGCCGGCAGCCGCCCCCAGGGCGAGCAGTATTTC.

This clonotype has ten or more counts. J is TRBJ2-7 and V is TRBV2, with TRBD1 identical over 9 bases. V lost 3 bases and J lost 7; bases outside the gene matches: 7. CDR3 length: 14 amino acids. In germline, CDR1 is SNHLY, CDR2 FYNNEI. CDR3 sequence: CASSDHRGRWEQYF. CDR3 bases: TGTGCCAGCAGTGACCACAGGGGGCGATGGGAGCAGTACTTC.

This chain connects TRBV7-9 to TRBJ2-7; D unresolved. V was pared by 3 bases and J by 5 bases, with 5 bases between. In germline, CDR1 is SEHNR, CDR2 FQNEAQ (reference sequence). The length of the CDR3 is 11 residues. The CDR3 sequence is CASSLNDEQYF. The CDR3, as DNA: TGTGCCAGCAGCTTGAATGACGAGCAGTACTTC.

On this clonotype: A much more abundant neighbour one base away suggests this may be a read error. The chain is built from TRBV29-1 and TRBJ2-2; D remains ambiguous. The CDR3 is 12 residues long. The V gene's germline CDR1 is SQVTM and CDR2 ANQGSEA. V was pared by 5 bases and J by 5 bases, with 9 bases between. This CDR3 reads CSVTSWTGELFF. The CDR3 DNA follows: TGCAGCGTTACATCCTGGACCGGGGAGCTGTTTTTT.

This clonotype showed up just once. An end of the junction does not agree with germline; a read error may underlie this. The chain employs TRBV5-4 and TRBJ1-4; D gene unclear. This CDR3 has 13 residues. From germline, CDR1 is SGHNT and CDR2 YYREEE (reference sequence). CDR3 DNA sequence: TGTGCCAGTAGCTTGGACCCCGATGAAAAACTGGTTTTT. Translation: CASSLDPDEKLVF.

This clonotype has just a few counts. Just one base apart from a much larger clone, this may be a read error. Lacking the conserved final phenylalanine or tryptophan, this CDR3 likely reflects a read error. The chain has TRBV6-5 and TRBJ2-1; TRBD2 matches at 10 bases. Germline-derived CDR1 and CDR2 are MNHEY and SVGAGI. Trimming cost V 6 bases and J 2 bases; bases outside gene matches: 7. The CDR3 length is 16 residues. The CDR3 loop reads CASRLLAGGTYNEQFL. In DNA form, the CDR3 reads TGTGCCAGCAGGCTGTTAGCGGGGGGAACCTACAATGAGCAGTTCTTA.

On this clonotype: A much larger clonotype is one base distant, so this may be a read error. The genes are TRBV5-1 and TRBJ2-5, with D possibly being TRBD2 (5 bases). Germline V gene data show CDR1 as SGHRS and CDR2 as YFSETQ. V lost 4 bases and J lost 4, with 20 bases in between. This CDR3 contains 16 residues. As DNA, the CDR3 is TGCGCCAGCAGCCAGGCAGCGAGCGGAAGTGTAGAGACCCAGTACTTC. It is translated as CASSQAASGSVETQYF.